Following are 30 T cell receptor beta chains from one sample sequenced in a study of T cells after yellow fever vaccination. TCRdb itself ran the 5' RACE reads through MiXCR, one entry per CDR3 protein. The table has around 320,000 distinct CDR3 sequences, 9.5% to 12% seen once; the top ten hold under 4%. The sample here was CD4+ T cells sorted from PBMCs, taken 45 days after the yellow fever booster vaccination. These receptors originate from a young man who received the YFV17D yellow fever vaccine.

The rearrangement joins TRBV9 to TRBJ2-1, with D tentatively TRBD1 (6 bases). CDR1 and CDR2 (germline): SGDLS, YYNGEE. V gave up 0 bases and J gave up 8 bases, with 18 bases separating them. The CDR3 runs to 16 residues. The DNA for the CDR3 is TGTGCCAGCAGCGTAGCTCACAGGGCCGAGGTGCATGAGCAGTTCTTC. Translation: CASSVAHRAEVHEQFF.

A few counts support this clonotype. CDR3 region: CATSTVVASGAGTQYF. The CDR3, as DNA: TGTGCCACCAGCACAGTGGTAGCGAGTGGTGCGGGTACGCAGTATTTT. The V call is TRBV19, the J call TRBJ2-3; tentatively, D is TRBD2 (5 bases). The CDR3 loop spans 16 amino acids. Germline V gene lookup returns CDR1 LNHDA and CDR2 SQIVND (reference sequence). With 10 bases removed from V and 8 bases from J, the gap between germline ends came to 28 bases.

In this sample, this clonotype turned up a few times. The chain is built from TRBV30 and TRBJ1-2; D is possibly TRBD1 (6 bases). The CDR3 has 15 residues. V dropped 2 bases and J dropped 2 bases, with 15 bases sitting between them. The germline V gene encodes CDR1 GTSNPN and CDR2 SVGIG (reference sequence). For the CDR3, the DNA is TGTGCCTGGAGTCGGGCGGGGGGCTCGAACTATGGCTACACCTTC. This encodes CAWSRAGGSNYGYTF.

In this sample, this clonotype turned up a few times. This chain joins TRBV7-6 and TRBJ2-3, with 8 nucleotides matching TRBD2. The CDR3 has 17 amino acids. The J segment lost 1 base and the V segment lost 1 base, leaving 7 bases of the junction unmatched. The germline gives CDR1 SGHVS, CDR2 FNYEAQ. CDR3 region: CASSLVRRRGGTDTQYF. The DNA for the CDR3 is TGTGCCAGCAGCTTAGTAAGAAGGCGGGGGGGCACAGATACGCAGTATTTT.

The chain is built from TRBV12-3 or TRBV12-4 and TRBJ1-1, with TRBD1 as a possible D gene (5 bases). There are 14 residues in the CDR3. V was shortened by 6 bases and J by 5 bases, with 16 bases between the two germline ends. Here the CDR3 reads CASRRWGLRTEAFF. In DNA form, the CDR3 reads TGTGCCAGCAGGAGGTGGGGACTGCGGACTGAAGCTTTCTTT.

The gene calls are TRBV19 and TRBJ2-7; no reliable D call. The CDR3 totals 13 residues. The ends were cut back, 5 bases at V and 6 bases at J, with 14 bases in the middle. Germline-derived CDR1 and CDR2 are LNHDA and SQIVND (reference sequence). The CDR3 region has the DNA TGTGCCAGTAGTTCCCGGGTCTCCACCGAGCAGTACTTC. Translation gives CASSSRVSTEQYF.

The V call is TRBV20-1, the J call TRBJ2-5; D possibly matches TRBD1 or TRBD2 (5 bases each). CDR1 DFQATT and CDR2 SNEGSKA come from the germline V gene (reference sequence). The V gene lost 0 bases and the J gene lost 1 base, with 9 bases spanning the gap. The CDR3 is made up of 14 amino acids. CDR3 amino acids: CSARDLRGQETQYF. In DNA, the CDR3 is TGCAGTGCTAGAGATCTGAGGGGCCAAGAGACCCAGTACTTC.

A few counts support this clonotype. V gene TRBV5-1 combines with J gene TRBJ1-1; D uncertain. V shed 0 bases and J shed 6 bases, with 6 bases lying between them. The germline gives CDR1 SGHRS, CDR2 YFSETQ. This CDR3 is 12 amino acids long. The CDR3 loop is CASSLGSAEAFF. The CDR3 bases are TGCGCCAGCAGCTTGGGGAGCGCTGAAGCTTTCTTT.

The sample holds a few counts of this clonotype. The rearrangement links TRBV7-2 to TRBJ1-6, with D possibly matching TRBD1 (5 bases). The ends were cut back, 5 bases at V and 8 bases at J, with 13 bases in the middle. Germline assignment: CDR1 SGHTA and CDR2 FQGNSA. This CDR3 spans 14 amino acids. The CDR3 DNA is TGTGCCAGCAGCATAAGGGGATTGCATTCACCCCTCCACTTT. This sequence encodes CASSIRGLHSPLHF.

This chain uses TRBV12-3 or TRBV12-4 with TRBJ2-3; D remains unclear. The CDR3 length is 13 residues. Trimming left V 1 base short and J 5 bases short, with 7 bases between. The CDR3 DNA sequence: TGTGCCAGCAGTTTAGGTCGGAGAGATACGCAGTATTTT. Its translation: CASSLGRRDTQYF.

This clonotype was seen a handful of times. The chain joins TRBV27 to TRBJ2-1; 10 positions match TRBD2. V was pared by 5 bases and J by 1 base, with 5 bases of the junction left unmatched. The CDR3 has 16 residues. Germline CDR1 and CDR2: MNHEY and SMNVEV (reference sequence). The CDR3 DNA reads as TGTGCCAGCAGTCAGAGCGGGGGGGCGTCCTACAATGAGCAGTTCTTC. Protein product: CASSQSGGASYNEQFF.

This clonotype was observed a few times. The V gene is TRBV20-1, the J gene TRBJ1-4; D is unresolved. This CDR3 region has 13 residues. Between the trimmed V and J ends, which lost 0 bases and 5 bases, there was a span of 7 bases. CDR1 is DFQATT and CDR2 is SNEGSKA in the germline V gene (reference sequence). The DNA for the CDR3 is TGCAGTGCTAGAGAGACGGGGAATGAAAAACTGTTTTTT. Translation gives CSARETGNEKLFF.

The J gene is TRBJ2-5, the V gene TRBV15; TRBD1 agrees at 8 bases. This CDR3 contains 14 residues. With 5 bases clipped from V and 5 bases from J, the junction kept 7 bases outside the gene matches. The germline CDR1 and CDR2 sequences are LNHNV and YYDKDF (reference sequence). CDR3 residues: CATSPRTGKETQYF. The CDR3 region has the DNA TGTGCCACCAGCCCTCGGACAGGGAAGGAGACCCAGTACTTC.

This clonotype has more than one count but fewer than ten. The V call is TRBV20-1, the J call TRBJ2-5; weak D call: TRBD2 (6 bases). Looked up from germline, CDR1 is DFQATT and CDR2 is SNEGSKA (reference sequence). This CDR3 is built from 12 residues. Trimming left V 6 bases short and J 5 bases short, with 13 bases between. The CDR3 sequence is CSAPAGRETQYF. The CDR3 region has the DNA TGCAGTGCCCCGGCGGGGAGGGAGACCCAGTACTTC.

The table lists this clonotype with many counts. CDR3 sequence (DNA): TGTGCCAGCAGCCAACGGGGACTGCAGAACACTGAAGCTTTCTTT. Amino acid sequence: CASSQRGLQNTEAFF. The rearrangement uses TRBV12-3 or TRBV12-4 and TRBJ1-1, with D perhaps matching TRBD1 (5 bases). CDR3 length equals 15 residues. V was cut by 6 bases and J by 1 base, with 15 bases left in between.

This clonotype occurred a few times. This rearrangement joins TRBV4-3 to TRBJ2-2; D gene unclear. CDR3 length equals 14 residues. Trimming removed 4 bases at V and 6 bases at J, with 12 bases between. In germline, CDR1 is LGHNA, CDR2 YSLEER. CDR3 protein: CASSLEIGPGELFF. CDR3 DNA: TGCGCCAGCAGCCTCGAAATAGGTCCCGGGGAGCTGTTTTTT.

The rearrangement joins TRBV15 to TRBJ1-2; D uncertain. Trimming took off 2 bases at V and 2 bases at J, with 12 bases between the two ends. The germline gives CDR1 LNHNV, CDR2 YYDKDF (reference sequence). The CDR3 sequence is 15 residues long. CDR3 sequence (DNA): TGTGCCACCAGCAGACCCCCACAGAGGAACTATGGCTACACCTTC. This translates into CATSRPPQRNYGYTF.

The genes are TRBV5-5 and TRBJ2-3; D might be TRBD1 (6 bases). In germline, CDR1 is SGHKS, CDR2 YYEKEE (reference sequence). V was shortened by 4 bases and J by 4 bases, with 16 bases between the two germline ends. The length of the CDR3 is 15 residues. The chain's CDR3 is CASSAQGIIADTQYF. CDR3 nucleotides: TGTGCCAGCAGCGCCCAGGGGATCATCGCAGATACGCAGTATTTT.

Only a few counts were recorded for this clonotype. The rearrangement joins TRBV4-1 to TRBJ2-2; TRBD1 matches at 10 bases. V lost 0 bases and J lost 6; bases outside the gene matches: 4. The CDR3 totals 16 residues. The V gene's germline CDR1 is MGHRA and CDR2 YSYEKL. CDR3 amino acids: CASSQEGTGVPGELFF. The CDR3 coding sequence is TGCGCCAGCAGCCAAGAAGGGACAGGGGTCCCCGGGGAGCTGTTTTTT.

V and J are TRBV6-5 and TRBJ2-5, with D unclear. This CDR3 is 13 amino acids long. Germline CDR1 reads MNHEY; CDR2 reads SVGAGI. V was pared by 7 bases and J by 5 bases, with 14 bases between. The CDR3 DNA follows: TGTGCCAGCAAAAGCAACAACCTGGAGACCCAGTACTTC. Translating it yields CASKSNNLETQYF.

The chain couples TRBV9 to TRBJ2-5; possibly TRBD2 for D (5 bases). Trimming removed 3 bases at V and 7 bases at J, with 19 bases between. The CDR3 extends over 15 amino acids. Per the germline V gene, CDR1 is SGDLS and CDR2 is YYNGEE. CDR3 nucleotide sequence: TGTGCCAGCAGCGCCGGACTCGACCAAGGCGGGACCCAGTACTTC. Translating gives CASSAGLDQGGTQYF. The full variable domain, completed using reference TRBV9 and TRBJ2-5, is DSGVTQTPKHLITATGQRVTLRCSPRSGDLSVYWYQQSLDQGLQFLIQYYNGEERAKGNILERFSAQQFPDLHSELNLSSLELGDSALYFCASSAGLDQGGTQYFGPGTRLLVL.

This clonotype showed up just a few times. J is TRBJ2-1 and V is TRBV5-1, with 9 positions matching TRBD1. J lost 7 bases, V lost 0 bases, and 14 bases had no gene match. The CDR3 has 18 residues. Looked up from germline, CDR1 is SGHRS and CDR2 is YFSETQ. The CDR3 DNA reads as TGCGCCAGCAGCTTGGTCCCCCCCGGACAGGGGTTTTGGAATGAGCAGTTCTTC. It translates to CASSLVPPGQGFWNEQFF. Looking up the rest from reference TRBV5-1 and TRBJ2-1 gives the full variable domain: KAGVTQTPRYLIKTRGQQVTLSCSPISGHRSVSWYQQTPGQGLQFLFEYFSETQRNKGNFPGRFSGRQFSNSRSEMNVSTLELGDSALYLCASSLVPPGQGFWNEQFFGPGTRLTVL.

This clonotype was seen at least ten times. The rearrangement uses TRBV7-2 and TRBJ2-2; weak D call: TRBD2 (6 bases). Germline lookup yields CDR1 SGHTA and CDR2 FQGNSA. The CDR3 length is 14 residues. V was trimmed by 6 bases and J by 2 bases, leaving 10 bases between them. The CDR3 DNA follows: TGTGCCAGCAGTTGGGACTTCAACACCGGGGAGCTGTTTTTT. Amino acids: CASSWDFNTGELFF.

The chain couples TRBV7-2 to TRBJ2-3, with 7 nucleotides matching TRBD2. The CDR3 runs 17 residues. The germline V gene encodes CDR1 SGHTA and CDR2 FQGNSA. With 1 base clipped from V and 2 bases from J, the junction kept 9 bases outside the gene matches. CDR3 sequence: CASSLGAGGGITDTQYF. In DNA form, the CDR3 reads TGTGCCAGCAGCTTAGGTGCAGGCGGGGGAATCACAGATACGCAGTATTTT.

CDR3 DNA: TGCGCCAGCAGCTTGGGAACGGATAGCAATCAGCCCCAGCATTTT. Amino acid sequence: CASSLGTDSNQPQHF. V usage is TRBV5-1 and J usage is TRBJ1-5; no definite D call. The germline V gene has CDR1 SGHRS and CDR2 YFSETQ. CDR3 length equals 15 residues. Deletions cut 0 bases from V and 0 bases from J, with 7 bases between.

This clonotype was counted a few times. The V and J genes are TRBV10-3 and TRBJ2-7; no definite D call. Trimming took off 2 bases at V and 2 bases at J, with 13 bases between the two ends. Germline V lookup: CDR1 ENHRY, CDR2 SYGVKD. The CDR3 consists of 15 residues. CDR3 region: CAISEIRIPAYEQYV. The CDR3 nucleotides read TGTGCCATCAGTGAGATCCGAATACCTGCCTACGAGCAGTACGTC.

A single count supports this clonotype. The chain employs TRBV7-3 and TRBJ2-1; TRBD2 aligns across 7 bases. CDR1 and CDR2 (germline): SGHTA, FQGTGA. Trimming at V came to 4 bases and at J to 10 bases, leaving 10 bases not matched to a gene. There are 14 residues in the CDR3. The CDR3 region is CASSSSLGGREQFF. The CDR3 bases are TGTGCCAGCAGCTCCTCCCTGGGGGGGAGGGAGCAGTTCTTC.

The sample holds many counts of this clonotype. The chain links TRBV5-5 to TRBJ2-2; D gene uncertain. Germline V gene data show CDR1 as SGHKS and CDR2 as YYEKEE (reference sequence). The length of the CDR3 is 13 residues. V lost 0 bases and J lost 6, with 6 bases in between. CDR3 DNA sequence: TGTGCCAGCAGCTTGGTGTCTTCCGGGGAGCTGTTTTTT. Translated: CASSLVSSGELFF.

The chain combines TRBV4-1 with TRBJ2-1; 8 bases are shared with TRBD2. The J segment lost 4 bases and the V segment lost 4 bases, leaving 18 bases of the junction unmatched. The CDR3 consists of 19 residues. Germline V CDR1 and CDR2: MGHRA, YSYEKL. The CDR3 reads CASSLGRGRQEFSYNEQFF. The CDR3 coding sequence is TGCGCCAGCAGCCTCGGGAGGGGCAGGCAGGAGTTTAGTTACAATGAGCAGTTCTTC.

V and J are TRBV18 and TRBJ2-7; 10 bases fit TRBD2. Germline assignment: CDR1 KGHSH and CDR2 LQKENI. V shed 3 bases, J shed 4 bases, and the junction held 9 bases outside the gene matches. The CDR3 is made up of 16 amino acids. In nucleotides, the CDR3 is TGTGCCAGCTCACCCTCATTACGGACTAGCGGATACGAGCAGTACTTC. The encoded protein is CASSPSLRTSGYEQYF.